These 27 T cell receptor beta chains originate from one sample sequenced in a study of cytomegalovirus exposure and HLA in healthy donors. PCR employed 60 Vbeta and 13 Jbeta primers. Assay used: immunoSEQ multiplex PCR; TCRdb lists only in-frame clones, some missing. The data contain about 150,000 clones, 80% of them seen just once; the ten biggest clones take up about 5.6%. Sequencing was done on a sample of PBMCs. All receptors derive from a middle-aged woman in good health and CMV-seropositive.

This clone showed up just a few times. The V call is TRBV14, the J call TRBJ2-2, with unresolved D. The CDR3 sequence is 14 residues long. Between the trimmed V and J ends, which lost 1 base and 2 bases, there was a span of 5 bases. CDR1 SGHDN and CDR2 FVKESK come from the germline V gene. CDR3: CASSQGGNTGELFF. CDR3 DNA sequence: TGTGCCAGCAGCCAAGGAGGAAACACCGGGGAGCTGTTTTTT.

V is TRBV9 and J is TRBJ2-1; D perhaps matches TRBD1 (5 bases). Looked up from germline, CDR1 is SGDLS and CDR2 is YYNGEE. Trimming left V 3 bases short and J 3 bases short, with 7 bases between. The CDR3 extends over 13 amino acids. In DNA, the CDR3 is TGTGCCAGCAGCGCCCAGGGCTACAATGAGCAGTTCTTC. This sequence encodes CASSAQGYNEQFF.

The chain has TRBV5-1 and TRBJ2-3, with 12 bases fitting TRBD2. CDR1 SGHRS and CDR2 YFSETQ come from the germline V gene. Unmatched junction bases numbered 12, after V lost 7 bases and J lost 6 bases. The CDR3 spans 16 residues. CDR3 amino acids: CASASGRAGGPDTQYF. CDR3 in DNA: TGCGCCAGCGCTAGCGGGAGGGCAGGGGGACCGGATACGCAGTATTTT.

The chain couples TRBV28 to TRBJ1-5; maybe TRBD1 (5 bases). Germline V gene sequence: CDR1 MDHEN, CDR2 SYDVKM. The CDR3 loop spans 15 amino acids. Trimming cost V 5 bases and J 3 bases, with 14 bases left between them. For the CDR3, the DNA is TGTGCCAGCAGTCCAAGGGAGGGGTTCAATCAGCCCCAGCATTTT. This translates into CASSPREGFNQPQHF.

The chain recombines TRBV5-1 with TRBJ2-2; D might be TRBD1 (6 bases). The CDR3 contains 16 residues. CDR1 is SGHRS and CDR2 is YFSETQ in the germline V gene. The ends were cut back, 4 bases at V and 1 base at J, with 14 bases in the middle. CDR3 coding DNA: TGCGCCAGCAGCATACTAGGACAGAAGAACACCGGGGAGCTGTTTTTT. It encodes CASSILGQKNTGELFF.

The rearrangement links TRBV2 to TRBJ1-1; tentative D call: TRBD1 (5 bases). This CDR3 comprises 13 residues. Between the trimmed V and J ends, which lost 6 bases and 1 base, there was a span of 9 bases. Germline loops: CDR1 SNHLY, CDR2 FYNNEI. The CDR3 sequence is CASRTTANTEAFF. The DNA for the CDR3 is TGTGCCAGCAGGACGACAGCGAACACTGAAGCTTTCTTT.

Only one count was recorded for this clone. The chain has TRBV10-3 and TRBJ1-4; 9 bases fit TRBD1. V dropped 6 bases and J dropped 6; count of bases not matched to a gene: 5. The CDR3 is 14 residues long. The germline V gene encodes CDR1 ENHRY and CDR2 SYGVKD. CDR3: CAIRAGQGDEKLFF. As DNA, the CDR3 is TGTGCCATCAGGGCGGGACAGGGTGATGAAAAACTGTTTTTT.

J is TRBJ2-2 and V is TRBV30; D is ambiguous. V was cut by 4 bases and J by 0 bases, with 9 bases left in between. CDR1 and CDR2 from the germline V gene are GTSNPN and SVGIG (reference sequence). The CDR3 spans 14 residues. The DNA of the CDR3 is TGTGCCTGGAATGCGGTGGCGAACACCGGGGAGCTGTTTTTT. Protein sequence: CAWNAVANTGELFF.

V gene TRBV28 combines with J gene TRBJ2-5; 8 nucleotides line up with TRBD1. Germline V gene sequence: CDR1 MDHEN, CDR2 SYDVKM. The CDR3 runs 15 residues. The junction had 9 bases not matched to a gene; V was cut back by 9 bases and J by 0 bases. CDR3 sequence: CASSGGAGYQETQYF. CDR3 bases: TGTGCCAGTTCAGGGGGCGCGGGGTACCAAGAGACCCAGTACTTC.

The chain is built from TRBV7-9 and TRBJ2-1; D possibly corresponds to TRBD2 (5 bases). CDR1 is SEHNR and CDR2 is FQNEAQ in the germline V gene (reference sequence). This CDR3 comprises 13 residues. V lost 5 bases to trimming and J lost 2 bases, with 7 bases between them. In DNA form, the CDR3 reads TGTGCCAGCAGCCAACTAGCCTACAATGAGCAGTTCTTC. Its protein is CASSQLAYNEQFF.

The chain has TRBV5-6 and TRBJ1-2; D might be TRBD1 (6 bases). The CDR3 totals 15 residues. V lost 0 bases and J 1 base, leaving 10 bases between the germline ends. Germline values: CDR1 SGHDT, CDR2 YYEEEE. CDR3 sequence reads: CASSLVGGGNYGYTF. As DNA, the CDR3 is TGTGCCAGCAGCTTGGTTGGGGGCGGTAACTATGGCTACACCTTC.

CDR3 in amino acids: CAWSVGAGAGEQYF. Written as DNA, the CDR3 is TGTGCCTGGAGTGTCGGCGCGGGAGCGGGTGAGCAGTACTTC. The V gene is TRBV30, the J gene TRBJ2-7; TRBD2 aligns across 7 bases. The V gene's germline CDR1 is GTSNPN and CDR2 SVGIG (reference sequence). The CDR3 is 14 amino acids. Unmatched junction bases numbered 9, after V lost 0 bases and J lost 7 bases.

The CDR3 bases are TGTGCCAGCAGTTTTAGGACAGGGGTTCTTCAGCCCCAGCATTTT. As protein: CASSFRTGVLQPQHF. V usage is TRBV28 and J usage is TRBJ1-5; 9 nucleotides align to TRBD1. CDR1 and CDR2 (germline): MDHEN, SYDVKM. The CDR3 length is 15 residues. With V trimmed by 3 bases and J by 6 bases, 6 bases remained unmatched.

This chain joins TRBV27 and TRBJ1-2, with 8 bases aligning to TRBD1. Germline CDR1 is MNHEY and CDR2 is SMNVEV (reference sequence). This CDR3 is 14 amino acids long. The ends lost 3 bases at V and 6 bases at J; junction bases unmatched: 6. The CDR3 here is CASSFGQGSHGYTF. The CDR3 bases are TGTGCCAGCAGTTTCGGACAGGGCTCCCATGGCTACACCTTC.

This sequence joins TRBV7-9 and TRBJ2-1, with 8 bases fitting TRBD2. This CDR3 spans 18 amino acids. V was pared by 0 bases and J by 7 bases, with 14 bases of the junction left unmatched. CDR1 is SEHNR and CDR2 is FQNEAQ in the germline V gene (reference sequence). Here the CDR3 reads CASSLALTPTGGLNEQFF. The CDR3 bases are TGTGCCAGCAGCTTAGCGTTAACCCCCACGGGAGGGCTGAATGAGCAGTTCTTC.

This clone was seen more than once but under ten times. The rearrangement joins TRBV11-3 to TRBJ2-1; D might be TRBD1 (8 bases). V dropped 5 bases and J dropped 5 bases, with 19 bases sitting between them. The V gene's germline CDR1 is SGHNT and CDR2 YENEEA. The CDR3 totals 16 residues. The CDR3 DNA follows: TGTGCCAGCAGCCAGGGGGCTGGCGGGAGCCACAATGAGCAGTTCTTC. This sequence encodes CASSQGAGGSHNEQFF.

This rearrangement joins TRBV14 to TRBJ1-1; weak D call: TRBD1 (6 bases). V was trimmed by 3 bases and J by 3 bases, leaving 11 bases between them. The CDR3 extends over 14 amino acids. Germline V gene sequence: CDR1 SGHDN, CDR2 FVKESK. The DNA of the CDR3 is TGTGCCAGCAGCCAGAGTACAGGGTACACTGAAGCTTTCTTT. Translated: CASSQSTGYTEAFF.

The V gene is TRBV27, the J gene TRBJ2-2, with unresolved D. Trimming shortened V by 7 bases and J by 4 bases, and 7 bases separated the two germline ends. This CDR3 has 12 residues. Per the germline V gene, CDR1 is MNHEY and CDR2 is SMNVEV (reference sequence). The CDR3 sequence is CASTPLTGELFF. The DNA of the CDR3 is TGTGCCAGCACCCCTCTCACCGGGGAGCTGTTTTTT.

This clone was counted once. This chain joins TRBV2 and TRBJ2-3, with 8 bases that match TRBD2. Per germline, CDR1 SNHLY and CDR2 FYNNEI. This CDR3 has 16 residues. J was trimmed by 6 bases and V by 7 bases; bases with no gene match: 15. CDR3 sequence (DNA): TGTGCCAGCACACCCGGACTAGCTCGGGGTGTGGATACGCAGTATTTT. It encodes CASTPGLARGVDTQYF.

V usage is TRBV7-3 and J usage is TRBJ1-1; 7 bases are shared with TRBD1. The V gene's germline CDR1 is SGHTA and CDR2 FQGTGA. V lost 4 bases to trimming and J lost 6 bases; unmatched junction nucleotides: 11. This CDR3 comprises 15 residues. This CDR3 is CASSSTPQGRAEAFF. CDR3 sequence (DNA): TGTGCCAGCAGCTCCACTCCACAGGGGCGGGCTGAAGCTTTCTTT.

This chain joins TRBV6-5 and TRBJ2-1; the D is unclear. V was pared by 5 bases and J by 5 bases, with 10 bases between. This CDR3 has 13 residues. Germline V gene lookup returns CDR1 MNHEY and CDR2 SVGAGI. For the CDR3, the DNA is TGTGCCAGCAGTATAGCAGCTAACAATGAGCAGTTCTTC. Translation: CASSIAANNEQFF.

V usage is TRBV30 and J usage is TRBJ2-1, with D possibly TRBD2 on 6 matching bases. The V end lost 3 bases, the J end lost 5 bases, and 17 bases lay between the germline ends. Germline V gene lookup returns CDR1 GTSNPN and CDR2 SVGIG (reference sequence). CDR3 length equals 15 residues. For the CDR3, the DNA is TGTGCCTGGAGCAGAAAAGGACTAACAGACAATGAGCAGTTCTTC. This gives the protein CAWSRKGLTDNEQFF.

The gene calls are TRBV5-1 and TRBJ2-5, with 10 bases that match TRBD2. The CDR3 covers 14 residues. Germline CDR1 is SGHRS and CDR2 is YFSETQ. J was trimmed by 4 bases and V by 2 bases; bases with no gene match: 2. The CDR3 spells CASSLSSGRETQYF. The CDR3, as DNA: TGCGCCAGCAGCTTATCTAGCGGGAGAGAGACCCAGTACTTC.

This rearrangement joins TRBV15 to TRBJ1-5, with D possibly being TRBD1 (5 bases). The CDR3 spans 15 residues. Germline loops: CDR1 LNHNV, CDR2 YYDKDF (reference sequence). V gave up 0 bases and J gave up 6 bases, with 12 bases separating them. The CDR3 DNA reads TGTGCCACCAGCAGAGATCCGCCCGGGGGTCAGCCCCAGCATTTT. As protein: CATSRDPPGGQPQHF. The complete variable domain, with remaining parts taken from reference TRBV15 and TRBJ1-5, reads DAMVIQNPRYQVTQFGKPVTLSCSQTLNHNVMYWYQQKSSQAPKLLFHYYDKDFNNEADTPDNFQSRRPNTSFCFLDIRSPGLGDTAMYLCATSRDPPGGQPQHFGDGTRLSIL.

The rearrangement joins TRBV30 to TRBJ2-3; D not resolved. Germline CDR1 GTSNPN, CDR2 SVGIG (reference sequence). This CDR3 spans 13 amino acids. V was cut by 4 bases and J by 3 bases, with 11 bases left in between. CDR3 nucleotide sequence: TGTGCCTGGATCCCTGCGGATACAGATACGCAGTATTTT. Translation: CAWIPADTDTQYF.

The V call is TRBV5-4, the J call TRBJ2-1; a possible D gene is TRBD1 (6 bases). Trimming shortened V by 5 bases and J by 0 bases, and 15 bases separated the two germline ends. Germline values: CDR1 SGHNT, CDR2 YYREEE (reference sequence). The CDR3 sequence is 16 residues long. CDR3: CASRLGTSSSYNEQFF. The CDR3 nucleotides read TGTGCCAGCAGACTGGGGACATCGAGCTCCTACAATGAGCAGTTCTTC.

The chain employs TRBV7-9 and TRBJ1-2; TRBD1 agrees at 8 bases. The CDR3 covers 15 residues. V shed 5 bases, J shed 1 base, and the junction held 6 bases outside the gene matches. Germline V gene sequence: CDR1 SEHNR, CDR2 FQNEAQ (reference sequence). CDR3 sequence reads: CASSQGTGNNYGYTF. DNA for the CDR3: TGTGCCAGCAGCCAAGGGACAGGAAATAACTATGGCTACACCTTC.